Each of the 18 T cell receptor beta chains below was sequenced from the same sample in a study of cytotoxic CD8 clonotypes in ibrutinib-treated CLL. The assay was immunoSEQ multiplex PCR, and TCRdb's table has in-frame clones only and misses some. The profile covers roughly 220,000 clones, with around 75% appearing a single time and about 6.4% taken by the ten largest. The sequencing here drew on PBMCs, taken after 12 months of ibrutinib treatment. These TCRs come from a human donor with chronic lymphocytic leukemia.

This clone occurred a few times. The chain joins TRBV28 to TRBJ1-2; D is unresolved. The CDR3 sequence is 13 residues long. Trimming shortened V by 3 bases and J by 2 bases, and 7 bases separated the two germline ends. Germline CDR1 MDHEN, CDR2 SYDVKM. The CDR3 sequence is CASSLGENYGYTF. CDR3 nucleotides: TGTGCCAGCAGTTTGGGCGAGAACTATGGCTACACCTTC.

The chain combines TRBV7-2 with TRBJ1-5; D remains ambiguous. Trimming removed 5 bases from V and 9 bases from J, with 26 bases in between. The CDR3 has 17 residues. Germline V gene lookup returns CDR1 SGHTA and CDR2 FQGNSA. The CDR3 DNA reads as TGTGCCAGCAGCCTAAACTTACAGAGCCCAAATAGTAGGCCCCAGCATTTT. This translates into CASSLNLQSPNSRPQHF. Based on the CDR3 plus reference TRBV7-2 and TRBJ1-5, the full variable domain is GAGVSQSPSNKVTEKGKDVELRCDPISGHTALYWYRQSLGQGLEFLIYFQGNSAPDKSGLPSDRFSAERTGGSVSTLTIQRTQQEDSAVYLCASSLNLQSPNSRPQHFGDGTRLSIL.

The genes are TRBV28 and TRBJ2-4; the match to TRBD2 covers 16 bases. V was clipped by 5 bases and J by 9 bases; unmatched bases: 7. This CDR3 is built from 16 residues. Germline V lookup: CDR1 MDHEN, CDR2 SYDVKM. The CDR3 here is CASSPGTSGRAGIQYF. The CDR3 nucleotides are TGTGCCAGCAGTCCTGGGACTAGCGGGAGGGCAGGCATTCAGTACTTC.

This clone was detected once. The chain has TRBV14 and TRBJ1-5, with 8 nucleotides matching TRBD1. Looked up from germline, CDR1 is SGHDN and CDR2 is FVKESK. The CDR3 has 14 amino acids. Trimming took 5 bases from V and 9 from J; bases not matched to a gene: 9. As DNA, the CDR3 is TGTGCCAGCAGCAACACAGGGGGAATGGGGCCCCAGCATTTT. Translating gives CASSNTGGMGPQHF.

The genes are TRBV27 and TRBJ2-1; 9 nucleotides agree with TRBD1. Germline V gives CDR1 MNHEY, CDR2 SMNVEV (reference sequence). Germline trimming cut 3 bases from V and 4 bases from J; bases unmatched to any gene: 16. The CDR3 runs to 19 residues. The CDR3 coding sequence is TGTGCCAGCAGTTTGGGGACAGGGAAAACCCCTCCCGGTTACAATGAGCAGTTCTTC. Amino acids: CASSLGTGKTPPGYNEQFF.

V usage is TRBV14 and J usage is TRBJ2-1; D ambiguous. CDR3 size: 13 residues. Trimming removed 5 bases from V and 7 bases from J, with 12 bases in between. CDR1 and CDR2 (germline): SGHDN, FVKESK. DNA of the CDR3: TGTGCCAGCAGCGCGAGGCGAGGAAATGAGCAGTTCTTC. This encodes CASSARRGNEQFF.

The V call is TRBV2, the J call TRBJ2-1; TRBD2 matches at 14 bases. V was clipped by 6 bases and J by 9 bases; unmatched bases: 10. The CDR3 covers 16 residues. Per germline, CDR1 SNHLY and CDR2 FYNNEI. DNA of the CDR3: TGTGCCAGCAGCGCCGGGACTAGCGGGAGCGGGGGTGAGCAGTTCTTC. Translated, it gives CASSAGTSGSGGEQFF.

This chain joins TRBV4-2 and TRBJ1-2; TRBD1 matches at 11 bases. The CDR3 has 17 amino acids. Germline loops: CDR1 LGHNA, CDR2 YNFKEQ. V was clipped by 7 bases and J by 4 bases; unmatched bases: 14. The DNA for the CDR3 is TGTGCCAGCAACCCTTTGGACAGGGGGCGATCCCGCTATGGCTACACCTTC. Residues: CASNPLDRGRSRYGYTF.

There are a few counts of this clone. This rearrangement joins TRBV6-5 to TRBJ1-3; D is possibly TRBD1 (5 bases). Germline CDR1 and CDR2: MNHEY and SVGAGI. Trimming stripped 6 bases from V and 0 bases from J, with 12 bases between. This CDR3 is built from 15 residues. CDR3 residues: CASRKDNNSGNTIYF. The CDR3 coding sequence is TGTGCCAGCAGAAAGGACAACAACTCTGGAAACACCATATATTTT.

This chain joins TRBV7-2 and TRBJ1-1; no reliable D call. The CDR3 is 13 amino acids. With 5 bases removed from V and 2 bases from J, the gap between germline ends came to 9 bases. The germline V gene encodes CDR1 SGHTA and CDR2 FQGNSA. CDR3 amino acids: CASSARYNTEAFF. CDR3 DNA: TGTGCCAGCAGCGCCCGGTATAACACTGAAGCTTTCTTT.

The chain has TRBV2 and TRBJ2-5; D uncertain. Trimming took 8 bases from V and 7 from J, leaving 11 bases between them. There are 11 residues in the CDR3. In germline, CDR1 is SNHLY, CDR2 FYNNEI. CDR3 amino acids: CASDASMTQYF. The CDR3 nucleotides read TGTGCCAGCGATGCCTCCATGACCCAGTACTTC. Variable domain in full (rest from reference TRBV2 and TRBJ2-5): EPEVTQTPSHQVTQMGQEVILRCVPISNHLYFYWYRQILGQKVEFLVSFYNNEISEKSEIFDDQFSVERPDGSNFTLKIRSTKLEDSAMYFCASDASMTQYFGPGTRLLVL.

The rearrangement links TRBV20-1 to TRBJ1-2; unclear D gene. V lost 2 bases to trimming and J lost 4 bases, with 5 bases between them. CDR1 is DFQATT and CDR2 is SNEGSKA in the germline V gene (reference sequence). This CDR3 contains 11 residues. In DNA form, the CDR3 reads TGCAGTGCTAGACAAAGCTATGGCTACACCTTC. Translating gives CSARQSYGYTF.

This clone appeared a few times. Other nucleotide sequences in the sample specify the same CDR3. V usage is TRBV6-5 and J usage is TRBJ2-7; D perhaps matches TRBD2 (5 bases). With 3 bases removed from V and 2 bases from J, the gap between germline ends came to 8 bases. This CDR3 region has 13 residues. From germline, CDR1 is MNHEY and CDR2 SVGAGI. CDR3 loop: CASSYGRAYEQYF. DNA of the CDR3: TGTGCCAGCAGTTATGGGAGAGCCTACGAGCAGTACTTC.

The chain recombines TRBV29-1 with TRBJ1-2, with 9 bases that match TRBD1. CDR1 is SQVTM, CDR2 ANQGSEA, per germline. Trimming removed 6 bases from V and 2 bases from J; junction bases left unmatched: 10. This CDR3 contains 15 residues. The CDR3 coding sequence is TGCAGCGTAACGAGGATGGGACAGGGCAACTATGGCTACACCTTC. This encodes CSVTRMGQGNYGYTF.

The gene calls are TRBV29-1 and TRBJ2-1; TRBD1 might be the D (5 bases). This CDR3 region has 15 residues. CDR1 and CDR2 from the germline V gene are SQVTM and ANQGSEA. V lost 2 bases, J lost 4 bases, and 15 bases lay in between. The CDR3 DNA follows: TGCAGCGTTGAAAAGGCGTATACAGGATACAATGAGCAGTTCTTC. It specifies CSVEKAYTGYNEQFF.

The rearrangement uses TRBV9 and TRBJ1-2; unclear D gene. In germline, CDR1 is SGDLS, CDR2 YYNGEE. The CDR3 is 13 amino acids. Trimming cost V 1 base and J 2 bases, with 6 bases left between them. CDR3 nucleotides: TGTGCCAGCAGCGTATATTCAAACTATGGCTACACCTTC. Encoded protein: CASSVYSNYGYTF. Full variable domain (missing parts from reference TRBV9 and TRBJ1-2): DSGVTQTPKHLITATGQRVTLRCSPRSGDLSVYWYQQSLDQGLQFLIQYYNGEERAKGNILERFSAQQFPDLHSELNLSSLELGDSALYFCASSVYSNYGYTFGSGTRLTVV.

The table lists this clone with a few counts. The chain links TRBV6-5 to TRBJ1-5, with D tentatively TRBD1 (6 bases). The V and J ends lost 5 bases and 0 bases respectively, with 11 bases between them. This CDR3 spans 15 amino acids. Germline values: CDR1 MNHEY, CDR2 SVGAGI. The CDR3 DNA sequence: TGTGCCAGCAGTACAGGGAGATATAGCAATCAGCCCCAGCATTTT. It is translated as CASSTGRYSNQPQHF.

V is TRBV27 and J is TRBJ1-2, with unresolved D. Germline loops: CDR1 MNHEY, CDR2 SMNVEV (reference sequence). Trimming shortened V by 2 bases and J by 8 bases, and 15 bases separated the two germline ends. This CDR3 contains 14 residues. Written as DNA, the CDR3 is TGTGCCAGCAGTTTAGGGTTAGGAGGGAACGGCTACACCTTC. Protein: CASSLGLGGNGYTF.